This TCR beta chain emerged from a study of cytomegalovirus exposure and HLA in healthy donors. The germline gives CDR1 SQVTM, CDR2 ANQGSEA. V was pared by 5 bases and J by 3 bases, with 3 bases of the junction left unmatched. The CDR3 runs to 13 residues. Details on this clone: No antigen is known for it.

Whole-study results and caveats: As a later analysis revealed, the rate of TCR association differed by HLA locus, with DRB1 most and HLA-C fewest. Among the sequence variants, a highly shared cluster was likely an artifact of sequencing. A previous analysis found most TCR beta V segments productive roughly 87% or roughly 30% of the time.

A multiplex PCR was run with 60 Vbeta primers and 13 Jbeta primers. Using immunoSEQ multiplex PCR, the repertoire was profiled, and TCRdb retains in-frame clones only, with some absent. The sample records about 180,000 clones, about 80% being singletons. This chain joins TRBV29-1 and TRBJ2-3; TRBD2 matches 9 bases. This clonotype was sampled from a woman in her forties or fifties in good health and CMV-seronegative. Sequenced: PBMCs. The CDR3 loop is CSVLTSGTDTQYF. The CDR3 DNA sequence: TGCAGCGTTTTGACTAGCGGAACAGATACGCAGTATTTT.